The entry below describes one TCR beta chain. The data were taken from a study of technical replicates of blood from a handful of donors. The repertoire was sequenced with immunoSEQ multiplex PCR; TCRdb's copy has only in-frame clones and lacks some. This table has tens of thousands of clones, about nine tenths appearing once. V was cut by 1 base and J by 0 bases, with 7 bases left in between. The CDR3 is 15 residues long. Looked up from germline, CDR1 is MNHEY and CDR2 is SMNVEV (reference sequence). The receptor's source is a human donor in good health. Some clones in this sample may be carry-over from other donors' samples. The J gene is TRBJ2-1, the V gene TRBV27, with D maybe TRBD2 (6 bases). Material: T cells isolated from PBMCs. The CDR3 protein is CASSLLGGSYNEQFF. The CDR3 coding sequence is TGTGCCAGCAGTTTATTGGGGGGCTCCTACAATGAGCAGTTCTTC.